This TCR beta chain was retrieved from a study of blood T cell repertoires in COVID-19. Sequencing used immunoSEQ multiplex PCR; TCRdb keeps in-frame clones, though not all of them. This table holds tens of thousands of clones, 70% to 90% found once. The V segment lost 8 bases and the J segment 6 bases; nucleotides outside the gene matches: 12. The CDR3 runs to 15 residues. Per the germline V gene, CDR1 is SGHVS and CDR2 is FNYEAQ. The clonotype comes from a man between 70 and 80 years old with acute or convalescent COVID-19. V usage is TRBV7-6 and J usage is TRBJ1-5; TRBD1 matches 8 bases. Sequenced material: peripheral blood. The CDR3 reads CASESHRGSSQPQHF. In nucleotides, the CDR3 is TGTGCCAGCGAGTCCCACAGGGGGTCGAGTCAGCCCCAGCATTTT.